The entry that follows covers one T cell receptor beta chain sequence. This clone was detected once. Its recognized antigen is unknown. The input lacks base qualities; no much larger clone sits a single base away. Donors formed part of the validation cohort, which comprised over a hundred subjects and was distinct from the first cohort of under 850 subjects. Libraries were constructed by the immunoSEQ multiplex PCR assay. Concerning the study's data processing: A statistical classification framework was built to diagnose cytomegalovirus status from the catalog of TCR beta chain sequences. The clones in this table, taken by TCRdb from immuneACCESS, are in-frame only. Not every clone is retained; where verified, under half of the shortfall comes from an unresolved V gene, and the cause of the rest is unknown. V, J and clone size are taken as reported in that table, and D and trimming were inferred from the DNA itself. For this sample the table gives about 56,000 clones, of which 75% to 90% were detected only once. 15% of the sample belongs to the ten largest clones.

These data belong to a study of cytomegalovirus exposure and HLA in healthy donors (dated by TCRdb to 2015 to 2018). About the study as a whole: The 500 to 700 repertoires of the first cohort and the approximately 110 validation repertoires were produced on the same platform, according to a later analysis. The aim of the study was to test whether cataloging public T cell receptors could identify signatures of past pathogen exposure. Along with the approximately 700-subject first cohort, a separate validation cohort of over 90 different subjects was used. To predict cytomegalovirus infection status, the study combined high-throughput TCR immunosequencing, statistical association of individual TCRs with disease status, and machine learning. The investigation overall reported the following: The classifier was reported to diagnose cytomegalovirus status with high specificity and sensitivity in both the original cohort and the validation cohort. A later analysis had no HLA typing for the validation cohort, so co-occurrence there was scored across all 120 repertoires. The study listed approximately 150 TCR beta chains as associated with cytomegalovirus. While some public TCRs were present in many individuals, most TCR sequences turned up only very rarely across donors. According to the authors, the approach could potentially be generalized to other disease states and immunological phenotypes. Subsequent analysis determined that TCRs grouped into clusters in the first cohort also showed a tendency toward co-occurrence across the 120 validation repertoires, and approximately 93% of cluster scores exceeded 0. In vitro tests confirmed that three of the cytomegalovirus-associated TCR beta chains recognize cytomegalovirus antigens.

Its CDR3 holds 16 amino acids, cysteine through phenylalanine. The retained sequence is limited to the CDR3, 48 bases, with the frame set at the first base. V has 1 base trimmed and J has 4 bases trimmed; junction bases matching no gene number 7. Sequences SGHDN (CDR1) and FVKESK (CDR2) are obtained from the germline V gene. This clonotype was obtained from a woman younger than 30 in good health and CMV-seronegative. Sequencing was done on a sample of PBMCs. The chain is encoded by TRBV14 joined to TRBJ2-7, with TRBD2 matching 10 junction bases. The CDR3 protein is CASSQAPGTSVYEQYF. The nucleotide sequence is given as TGTGCCAGCAGCCAAGCGCCCGGGACTAGCGTTTACGAGCAGTACTTC.